The rows below give T cell receptor beta chains drawn from one sample of a study of shared clonotypes between healthy human individuals. Using immunoSEQ multiplex PCR, the repertoire was profiled, and TCRdb retains in-frame clones only, with some absent. The top ten clones hold 9.5% to 15% of a sample with approximately 440,000 clones, approximately 80% of them seen once. Sequenced input: PBMCs. All receptors come from a woman in her 40s in good health. Some clones in this sample may be carry-over from other donors' samples. Both conserved end residues are part of each CDR3. D genes are given only for firm matches. For some rows the clone size is stated as once, few or many, or as a class when expanded; others skip it.

abundance	v_gene	d_gene	j_gene	CDR3aa	CDR3nt
-	TRBV28	-	TRBJ2-7	CASSGSGEGPYEQYF	TGTGCCAGCAGCGGTAGCGGAGAGGGCCCCTACGAGCAGTACTTC
few	TRBV18	-	TRBJ1-5	CASSPAGGGQPQHF	TGTGCCAGCTCACCAGCGGGGGGGGGACAGCCCCAGCATTTT
-	TRBV7-2	-	TRBJ2-1	CASTPARGVYNEQFF	TGTGCCAGCACCCCCGCACGGGGAGTCTACAATGAGCAGTTCTTC
-	TRBV10-1	-	TRBJ2-2	CASRVAENTGELFF	TGCGCCAGCAGAGTAGCGGAGAACACCGGGGAGCTGTTTTTT
-	TRBV28	-	TRBJ2-7	CASISGVGYEQYF	TGTGCCAGCATCTCCGGAGTGGGGTACGAGCAGTACTTC
-	TRBV4-1	-	TRBJ2-6	CASSHAGGANVLTF	TGCGCCAGCAGCCATGCCGGGGGGGCCAACGTCCTGACTTTC
-	TRBV27	-	TRBJ2-7	CASSLSGSYEQYF	TGTGCCAGCAGTTTAAGCGGATCCTACGAGCAGTACTTC
-	TRBV6-5	-	TRBJ2-7	CASSYSSAPYEQYF	TGTGCCAGCAGTTACTCGAGTGCCCCCTACGAGCAGTACTTC
few	TRBV10-3	TRBD2	TRBJ2-1	CAISESVGRGDNEQFF	TGTGCCATCAGTGAGTCGGTCGGGAGGGGAGACAATGAGCAGTTCTTC
-	TRBV19	TRBD1	TRBJ2-7	CASSTRDRFDEQYF	TGTGCCAGTTCGACCCGGGACAGGTTCGACGAGCAGTACTTC
-	TRBV30	TRBD1	TRBJ1-2	CAWSRDRGLNGYTF	TGTGCCTGGAGCCGGGACAGGGGACTGAATGGCTACACCTTC
once	TRBV5-6	-	TRBJ2-4	CASSLFRGGGAKNIQYF	TGTGCCAGCAGCTTGTTTCGGGGTGGTGGAGCCAAAAACATTCAGTACTTC
-	TRBV4-2	TRBD1	TRBJ2-7	CASSLDRFYEQYF	TGTGCCAGCAGCTTGGACAGGTTCTACGAGCAGTACTTC
-	TRBV7-9	TRBD1	TRBJ2-7	CASSDPDRGFYEQYF	TGTGCCAGCAGCGACCCCGACAGGGGGTTCTACGAGCAGTACTTC
few	TRBV18	-	TRBJ1-1	CASSPTVLNTEAFF	TGTGCCAGCTCACCGACAGTTTTGAACACTGAAGCTTTCTTT
few	TRBV28	-	TRBJ1-1	CASSLDVNTEAFF	TGTGCCAGCAGTTTGGATGTTAACACTGAAGCTTTCTTT
-	TRBV5-8	-	TRBJ2-1	CASSFTMNEQFF	TGTGCCAGCAGCTTTACCATGAATGAGCAGTTCTTC
-	TRBV19	-	TRBJ2-2	CASSIIGRSFAGELFF	TGTGCCAGTAGTATAATCGGCAGGAGTTTCGCCGGGGAGCTGTTTTTT